These 3 T cell receptor beta chains originate from one sample sequenced in a study of OX40 agonist ivuxolimab in advanced cancers. TCRdb's copy holds only in-frame clones and misses some; the assay was immunoSEQ multiplex PCR. The sample holds some 50,000 clones, around four fifths seen once. The specimen was CD4+ or CD8+ T cells sorted from blood, collected in a trial of the OX40 agonist ivuxolimab. The receptors come from an adult with an advanced solid tumor such as melanoma, head and neck, liver or kidney cancer.

V is TRBV14 and J is TRBJ2-1, with 7 bases fitting TRBD2. Germline V gene data show CDR1 as SGHDN and CDR2 as FVKESK. With 5 bases clipped from V and 2 bases from J, the junction kept 3 bases outside the gene matches. The length of the CDR3 is 14 residues. The CDR3 region has the DNA TGTGCCAGCAGCTCTAGCGGTCCCTACAATGAGCAGTTCTTC. Protein product: CASSSSGPYNEQFF.

A word on this clone: Other DNA sequences of this sample code for an identical CDR3. V is TRBV28 and J is TRBJ2-5; D perhaps matches TRBD1 (5 bases). Germline loops: CDR1 MDHEN, CDR2 SYDVKM. Trimming removed 7 bases from V and 5 bases from J, with 11 bases in between. The CDR3 has 12 residues. The CDR3 DNA reads as TGTGCCAGCACTAGGGGCAGGGAGACCCAGTACTTC. Translating gives CASTRGRETQYF.

V usage is TRBV19 and J usage is TRBJ2-3, with D possibly matching TRBD2 (6 bases). This CDR3 is built from 13 residues. Between the trimmed V and J ends, which lost 10 bases and 5 bases, there was a span of 16 bases. The germline V gene has CDR1 LNHDA and CDR2 SQIVND (reference sequence). CDR3 DNA: TGTGCCACACGGAGGGCCTCGGAAGATACGCAGTATTTT. Translating gives CATRRASEDTQYF.